This T cell receptor (beta chain) stems from a study of CD8+CD57+ T cells in acquired aplastic anemia. Turning to the study itself: Mean DNA quantity obtained from sorted CD4+ and CD8+ cells was 3 to 4 ug. An average of about 10.8 million reads for CD4+ cells was obtained from healthy donors.

CDR3 length equals 14 residues. CDR1 SGHDT and CDR2 YYEEEE come from the germline V gene. Trimming took off 0 bases at V and 2 bases at J, with 8 bases between the two ends. For CDR3 and TCR beta VDJ profiling, genomic DNA was the template used. TCRdb re-derived calls from the reads in MiXCR, one entry per CDR3 protein. Here the sample spans 150,000 or so distinct CDR3 sequences, about 60% being singletons. In regard to this clonotype: The target antigen is unknown.

Broader study findings: Patients shared approximately 30 CD8+ CDR3 sequences with controls. Patients showed no significant difference from controls in CD8+ Simpson's diversity.

The material sequenced was sorted CD4+, CD8+, or CD8+CD57+ T cells (not recorded which) from PBMCs. The gene calls are TRBV5-6 and TRBJ1-2; D ambiguous. This TCR derives from a human donor in good health. The CDR3 nucleotides are TGTGCCAGCAGCTTGGTCGCCAACAACTATGGCTACACCTTC. Protein: CASSLVANNYGYTF.